The 8 T cell receptor beta chains given below trace back to one sample, sequenced in a study of blood T cells in healthy people across ages. It was with a sample-barcoded 5' primer and a J-beta primer mix that a second PCR of about 7 to 12 cycles was run. TCRdb re-called the 5' RACE reads with MiXCR, one entry per CDR3 protein. The data hold fewer than 2,000,000 distinct CDR3 sequences, with roughly two fifths observed a single time. The sequenced material came from blood. The receptor source for this set is a human donor in good health.

This clonotype showed up just once. V gene TRBV25-1 combines with J gene TRBJ1-1; D uncertain. This CDR3 contains 12 residues. Germline V gene lookup returns CDR1 MGHDK and CDR2 SYGVNS. V lost 10 bases and J 0 bases, leaving 9 bases between the germline ends. CDR3 protein: CATADLNTEAFF. The CDR3 coding sequence is TGTGCCACGGCGGATCTGAACACTGAAGCTTTCTTT.

This clonotype was detected a few times. The rearrangement uses TRBV12-3 or TRBV12-4 and TRBJ2-1, with a weak D call TRBD1 (5 bases). CDR3 length equals 12 residues. Trimming stripped 2 bases from V and 10 bases from J, with 9 bases between. The CDR3 DNA is TGTGCCAGCAGTTTACCCCCAGGGGAGCAGTTCTTC. Residues: CASSLPPGEQFF.

Only a few counts were recorded for this clonotype. The chain couples TRBV6-5 to TRBJ1-2; no clear D gene. Trimming cost V 4 bases and J 4 bases, with 13 bases left between them. Germline-derived CDR1 and CDR2 are MNHEY and SVGAGI. There are 14 residues in the CDR3. CDR3 sequence (DNA): TGTGCCAGCAGTTTCGGACCAGGCCCCTATGGCTACACCTTC. Translated: CASSFGPGPYGYTF.

This clonotype was counted only a few times. V usage is TRBV7-2 and J usage is TRBJ2-5; D may match TRBD1 or TRBD2 (5 bases each). CDR1 is SGHTA and CDR2 is FQGNSA in the germline V gene. This CDR3 has 16 residues. V lost 5 bases and J 7 bases, leaving 23 bases between the germline ends. This chain's CDR3 is CASSVRFGGSGATQYF. In DNA form, the CDR3 reads TGTGCCAGCAGCGTACGTTTTGGAGGATCCGGGGCGACCCAGTACTTC.

The chain is built from TRBV5-1 and TRBJ2-3, with 8 bases identical to TRBD1. The CDR3 length is 14 residues. Looked up from germline, CDR1 is SGHRS and CDR2 is YFSETQ. J gave up 6 bases and V 7 bases, and 10 bases lay outside the gene matches. DNA for the CDR3: TGCGCCAGCGGCTACGGACAGGGATCCGATACGCAGTATTTT. Amino acid sequence: CASGYGQGSDTQYF.

The chain recombines TRBV27 with TRBJ1-5; 8 bases fit TRBD1. V lost 4 bases to trimming and J lost 3 bases; unmatched junction nucleotides: 2. CDR3 length: 14 amino acids. Germline V gene lookup returns CDR1 MNHEY and CDR2 SMNVEV (reference sequence). The CDR3, as DNA: TGTGCCAGCAGTTGGACAGGGATCAATCAGCCCCAGCATTTT. Translating gives CASSWTGINQPQHF.

V usage is TRBV20-1 and J usage is TRBJ1-5, with D hard to call. Trimming shortened V by 3 bases and J by 4 bases, and 7 bases separated the two germline ends. Germline CDR1 is DFQATT and CDR2 is SNEGSKA (reference sequence). The CDR3 is made up of 12 amino acids. The CDR3 sequence is CSASYGNQPQHF. As DNA, the CDR3 is TGCAGTGCTAGTTACGGGAATCAGCCCCAGCATTTT.

The V and J genes are TRBV7-3 and TRBJ2-1; 7 nucleotides match TRBD2. V lost 5 bases, J lost 8 bases, and 9 bases stayed unmatched. Germline-derived CDR1 and CDR2 are SGHTA and FQGTGA. This CDR3 spans 14 amino acids. The CDR3 loop is CASSANGGSDEQFF. For the CDR3, the DNA is TGTGCCAGCAGCGCGAACGGGGGGAGCGATGAGCAGTTCTTC.